One and the same sample provided the 12 T cell receptor beta chains below, sequenced in a study of blood T cell repertoires in COVID-19. The data were produced by immunoSEQ multiplex PCR, yet TCRdb's version contains in-frame clones alone and is incomplete. Of about 390,000 clones in the sample, roughly 86% are singletons; the top ten hold approximately 2.5%. Specimen: peripheral blood. The source is a woman aged 55-69 years with COVID-19, enrolled during active disease.

The J gene is TRBJ2-5, the V gene TRBV24-1, with 9 bases identical to TRBD1. The CDR3 contains 15 residues. Germline trimming cut 4 bases from V and 5 bases from J; bases unmatched to any gene: 7. In germline, CDR1 is KGHDR, CDR2 SFDVKD. CDR3 sequence reads: CATSDHGQGKETQYF. The CDR3 DNA reads as TGTGCCACCAGTGACCACGGACAGGGGAAGGAGACCCAGTACTTC.

The chain is built from TRBV19 and TRBJ1-2; the D is unclear. The ends were cut back, 5 bases at V and 4 bases at J, with 11 bases in the middle. Germline loops: CDR1 LNHDA, CDR2 SQIVND (reference sequence). This CDR3 has 13 residues. Here the CDR3 reads CASSVGLTYGYTF. The CDR3 DNA reads as TGTGCCAGTAGTGTAGGGCTCACCTATGGCTACACCTTC. Using reference TRBV19 and TRBJ1-2 for the parts outside the CDR3, the full variable domain is DGGITQSPKYLFRKEGQNVTLSCEQNLNHDAMYWYRQDPGQGLRLIYYSQIVNDFQKGDIAEGYSVSREKKESFPLTVTSAQKNPTAFYLCASSVGLTYGYTFGSGTRLTVV.

This chain links TRBV29-1 with TRBJ1-2; no definite D call. In germline, CDR1 is SQVTM, CDR2 ANQGSEA. The length of the CDR3 is 10 residues. V lost 4 bases and J 8 bases, leaving 8 bases between the germline ends. Here the CDR3 reads CSVVGGGYTF. Written as DNA, the CDR3 is TGCAGCGTTGTAGGCGGGGGCTACACCTTC.

The chain joins TRBV12-5 to TRBJ1-1, with D possibly being TRBD1 (5 bases). The CDR3 has 15 residues. Germline assignment: CDR1 LGHNT and CDR2 FRNRAP. Between the trimmed V and J ends, which lost 0 bases and 3 bases, there was a span of 11 bases. CDR3 DNA: TGTGCTAGTGGTTTGGTGGTGGCGGGGGACACTGAAGCTTTCTTT. Translated: CASGLVVAGDTEAFF.

V and J are TRBV14 and TRBJ2-1; 9 bases fit TRBD2. In germline, CDR1 is SGHDN, CDR2 FVKESK. This CDR3 is built from 18 residues. The V segment lost 1 base and the J segment 5 bases; nucleotides outside the gene matches: 12. The CDR3 loop is CASSQVFGSGGPDNEQFF. The CDR3 nucleotides read TGTGCCAGCAGCCAAGTGTTCGGTAGCGGGGGCCCGGACAATGAGCAGTTCTTC. The full variable domain, in which reference TRBV14 and TRBJ2-1 provide the parts outside the CDR3, is EAGVTQFPSHSVIEKGQTVTLRCDPISGHDNLYWYRRVMGKEIKFLLHFVKESKQDESGMPNNRFLAERTGGTYSTLKVQPAELEDSGVYFCASSQVFGSGGPDNEQFFGPGTRLTVL.

The J gene is TRBJ2-6, the V gene TRBV6-6, with TRBD1 identical over 9 bases. Trimming cost V 6 bases and J 0 bases; bases outside gene matches: 12. This CDR3 region has 19 residues. The germline V gene has CDR1 MNHNY and CDR2 SVGAGI (reference sequence). CDR3 loop: CASSRTGTGKSSGANVLTF. The DNA for the CDR3 is TGTGCCAGCAGCCGAACAGGGACAGGGAAGAGCTCTGGGGCCAACGTCCTGACTTTC.

CDR3 residues: CASSIRRQGNYGYTF. CDR3 DNA: TGTGCCAGTAGTATAAGACGACAGGGCAACTATGGCTACACCTTC. The chain combines TRBV19 with TRBJ1-2, with 7 bases identical to TRBD1. V lost 2 bases, J lost 2 bases, and 5 bases stayed unmatched. The CDR3 length is 15 residues. Per germline, CDR1 LNHDA and CDR2 SQIVND (reference sequence).

The chain joins TRBV30 to TRBJ2-1; the D gene is possibly TRBD2 (7 bases). Germline values: CDR1 GTSNPN, CDR2 SVGIG (reference sequence). The CDR3 contains 17 residues. V was shortened by 3 bases and J by 6 bases, with 24 bases between the two germline ends. CDR3 amino acids: CAWRDLVGGGVGNEQFF. The CDR3 DNA follows: TGTGCCTGGAGGGACCTTGTTGGGGGGGGCGTCGGCAATGAGCAGTTCTTC.

The genes are TRBV5-4 and TRBJ2-2; D is ambiguous. Germline CDR1 and CDR2: SGHNT and YYREEE (reference sequence). The length of the CDR3 is 17 residues. V shed 0 bases and J shed 4 bases, with 16 bases lying between them. The CDR3 DNA sequence: TGTGCCAGCAGCTTGGAACGAAGTGGGTCGGGCACCGGGGAGCTGTTTTTT. This gives the protein CASSLERSGSGTGELFF.

This clone was detected a few times. The gene calls are TRBV30 and TRBJ1-6, with D tentatively TRBD1 (5 bases). Germline V gene data show CDR1 as GTSNPN and CDR2 as SVGIG (reference sequence). The CDR3 consists of 12 residues. Trimming took off 5 bases at V and 6 bases at J, with 8 bases between the two ends. As DNA, the CDR3 is TGTGCCTGGGGACAAGCTAATTCACCCCTCCACTTT. Translation gives CAWGQANSPLHF.

This chain links TRBV5-1 with TRBJ1-1; 9 bases fit TRBD1. This CDR3 has 17 amino acids. V gave up 2 bases and J gave up 1 base; unmatched junction bases: 9. Germline V CDR1 and CDR2: SGHRS, YFSETQ. The CDR3 here is CASSLRTGEVGNTEAFF. In DNA form, the CDR3 reads TGCGCCAGCAGCTTAAGGACAGGGGAGGTTGGGAACACTGAAGCTTTCTTT. Full variable domain (outside the CDR3, taken from reference TRBV5-1 and TRBJ1-1): KAGVTQTPRYLIKTRGQQVTLSCSPISGHRSVSWYQQTPGQGLQFLFEYFSETQRNKGNFPGRFSGRQFSNSRSEMNVSTLELGDSALYLCASSLRTGEVGNTEAFFGQGTRLTVV.

This chain uses TRBV15 with TRBJ1-1; tentative D call: TRBD1 (5 bases). The germline V gene encodes CDR1 LNHNV and CDR2 YYDKDF (reference sequence). This CDR3 is built from 15 residues. Between the trimmed V and J ends, which lost 1 base and 4 bases, there was a span of 13 bases. Here the CDR3 reads CATSRVSGLVTEAFF. CDR3 coding DNA: TGTGCCACCAGCAGAGTCTCAGGGTTAGTCACTGAAGCTTTCTTT.